This entry lists 5 T cell receptor beta chains sequenced from one sample in a study of blood T cell repertoires in COVID-19 (dated by TCRdb to about 2020). Libraries came from the immunoSEQ multiplex PCR assay. Entries here come from immuneACCESS through TCRdb and include only in-frame sequences with V and J called. Some clones fail to appear in such tables; in the studies checked, an unresolved V gene covers under half of the shortfall, and the cause of the remainder is unknown. In this sample the table shows about 28,000 clones, roughly 87% of which occur a single time. 9.3% of the sample goes to the ten largest clones. The sequencing input was peripheral blood. Receptors were obtained from a human donor in a cohort sampled during active COVID-19.

The chain recombines TRBV30 with TRBJ1-3, with TRBD1 matching 11 bases. This CDR3 contains 12 residues. V trimming: 5 bases; J trimming: 9 bases; junction bases outside the gene matches: 3. Germline CDR1 is GTSNPN and CDR2 is SVGIG (reference sequence). The CDR3 bases are TGTGCCTGGGGACAGGGGGCAGGCACCATATATTTT. Protein product: CAWGQGAGTIYF.

The J gene is TRBJ2-5, the V gene TRBV3-1 (or the pseudogene TRBV3-2); 8 bases are shared with TRBD2. The CDR3 is 12 residues long. Germline CDR1 LGHDT, CDR2 YNNKEL (reference sequence). The V gene end was trimmed by 6 bases and the J gene end by 4 bases; junction bases not matched to a gene: 1. CDR3 region: CASRSGGETQYF. CDR3 bases: TGTGCCAGCAGGAGCGGGGGAGAGACCCAGTACTTC.

This clone was seen a single time. The chain joins TRBV15 to TRBJ2-5; D is unresolved. Trimming took off 1 base at V and 5 bases at J, with 5 bases between the two ends. Germline V lookup: CDR1 LNHNV, CDR2 YYDKDF (reference sequence). The CDR3 spans 12 residues. CDR3: CATSRVLETQYF. The DNA for the CDR3 is TGTGCCACCAGCAGAGTCCTGGAGACCCAGTACTTC.

This clone was observed once. The gene calls are TRBV2 and TRBJ2-4; D may be TRBD1 (6 bases). Germline-derived CDR1 and CDR2 are SNHLY and FYNNEI. V was cut by 5 bases and J by 0 bases, with 14 bases left in between. CDR3 size: 16 residues. The CDR3 is CASSPEGVLAKNIQYF. The CDR3 DNA is TGTGCCAGCAGTCCCGAGGGGGTGCTAGCCAAAAACATTCAGTACTTC.

The chain links TRBV9 to TRBJ2-3; D is ambiguous. V was trimmed by 3 bases and J by 4 bases, leaving 6 bases between them. In germline, CDR1 is SGDLS, CDR2 YYNGEE. The CDR3 has 12 amino acids. The CDR3 DNA reads TGTGCCAGCAGCGCCCCTCCAGATACGCAGTATTTT. Protein: CASSAPPDTQYF.